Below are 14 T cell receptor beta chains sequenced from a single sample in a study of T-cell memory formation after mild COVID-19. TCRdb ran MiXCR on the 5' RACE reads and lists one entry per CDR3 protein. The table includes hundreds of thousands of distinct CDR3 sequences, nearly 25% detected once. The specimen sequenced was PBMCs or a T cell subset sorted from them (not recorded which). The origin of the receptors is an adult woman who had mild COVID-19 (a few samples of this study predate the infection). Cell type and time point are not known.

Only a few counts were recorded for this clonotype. The CDR3 sequence: CASSESTRINYGYTF. The CDR3 DNA is TGTGCCAGCAGCGAATCGACACGGATTAACTATGGCTACACCTTC. The V call is TRBV9, the J call TRBJ1-2; D is undetermined. V lost 3 bases to trimming and J lost 1 base, with 13 bases between them. Germline V gene sequence: CDR1 SGDLS, CDR2 YYNGEE. This CDR3 spans 15 amino acids.

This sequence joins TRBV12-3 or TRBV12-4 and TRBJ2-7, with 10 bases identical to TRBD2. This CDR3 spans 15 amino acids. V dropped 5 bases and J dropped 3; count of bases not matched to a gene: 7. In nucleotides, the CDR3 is TGTGCCAGCAGTCCGCGAGCGGGGGGGCTCTACGAGCAGTACTTC. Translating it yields CASSPRAGGLYEQYF.

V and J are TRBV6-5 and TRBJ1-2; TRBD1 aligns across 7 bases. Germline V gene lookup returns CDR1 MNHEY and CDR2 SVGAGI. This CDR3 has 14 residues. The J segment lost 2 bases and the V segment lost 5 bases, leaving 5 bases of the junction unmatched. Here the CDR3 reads CASSTGTENYGYTF. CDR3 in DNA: TGTGCCAGCAGTACTGGGACAGAGAACTATGGCTACACCTTC.

CDR3 amino acids: CASSPFAALQETQYF. In DNA form, the CDR3 reads TGTGCCAGCTCACCATTTGCGGCACTCCAAGAGACCCAGTACTTC. The V call is TRBV18, the J call TRBJ2-5; D gene uncertain. Between the trimmed V and J ends, which lost 2 bases and 1 base, there was a span of 11 bases. The length of the CDR3 is 15 residues. CDR1 is KGHSH, CDR2 LQKENI, per germline.

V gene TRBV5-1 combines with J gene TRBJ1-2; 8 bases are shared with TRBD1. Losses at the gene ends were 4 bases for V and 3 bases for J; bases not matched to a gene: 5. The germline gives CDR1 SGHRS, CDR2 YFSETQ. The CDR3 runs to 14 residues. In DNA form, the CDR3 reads TGCGCCAGCAGCGGACCGGGACAGGACTATGGCTACACCTTC. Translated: CASSGPGQDYGYTF.

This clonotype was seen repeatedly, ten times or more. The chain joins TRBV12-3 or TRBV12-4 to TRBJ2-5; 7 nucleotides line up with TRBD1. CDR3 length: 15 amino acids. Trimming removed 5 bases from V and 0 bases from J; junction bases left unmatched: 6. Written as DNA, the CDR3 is TGTGCCAGCAGTCTCGCCGGGACAGACCAAGAGACCCAGTACTTC. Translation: CASSLAGTDQETQYF.

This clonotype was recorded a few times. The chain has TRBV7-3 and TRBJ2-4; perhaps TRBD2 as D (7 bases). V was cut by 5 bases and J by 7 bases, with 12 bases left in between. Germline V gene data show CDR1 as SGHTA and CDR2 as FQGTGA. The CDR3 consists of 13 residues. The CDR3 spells CASSQGGGNIQYF. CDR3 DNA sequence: TGTGCCAGCAGCCAAGGGGGAGGGAACATTCAGTACTTC.

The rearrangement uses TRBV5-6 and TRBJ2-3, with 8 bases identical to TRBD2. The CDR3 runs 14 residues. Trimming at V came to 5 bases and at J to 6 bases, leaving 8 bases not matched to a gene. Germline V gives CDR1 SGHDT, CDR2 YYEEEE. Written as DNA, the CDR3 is TGTGCCAGCAGGTCCGGGACTAGAAGCGATACGCAGTATTTT. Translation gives CASRSGTRSDTQYF. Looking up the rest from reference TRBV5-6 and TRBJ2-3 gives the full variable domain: DAGVTQSPTHLIKTRGQQVTLRCSPKSGHDTVSWYQQALGQGPQFIFQYYEEEERQRGNFPDRFSGHQFPNYSSELNVNALLLGDSALYLCASRSGTRSDTQYFGPGTRLTVL.

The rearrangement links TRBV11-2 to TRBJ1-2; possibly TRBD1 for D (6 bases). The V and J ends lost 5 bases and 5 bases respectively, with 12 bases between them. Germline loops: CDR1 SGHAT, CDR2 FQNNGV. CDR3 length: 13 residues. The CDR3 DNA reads TGTGCCAGCAGCCCGGGGACACTATATGGCTACACCTTC. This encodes CASSPGTLYGYTF.

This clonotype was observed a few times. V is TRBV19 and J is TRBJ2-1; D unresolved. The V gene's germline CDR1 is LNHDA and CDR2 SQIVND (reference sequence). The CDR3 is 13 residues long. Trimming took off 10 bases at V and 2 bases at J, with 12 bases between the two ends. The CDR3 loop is CATGTRPYNEQFF. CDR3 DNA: TGTGCCACCGGAACTCGCCCCTACAATGAGCAGTTCTTC.

The CDR3 protein is CASSQAGGKETQYF. The DNA of the CDR3 is TGTGCCAGCAGCCAAGCTGGCGGCAAAGAGACCCAGTACTTC. The chain recombines TRBV3-1 with TRBJ2-5, with D uncertain. V lost 1 base and J 3 bases, leaving 9 bases between the germline ends. CDR3 length: 14 residues. Germline loops: CDR1 LGHDT, CDR2 YNNKEL (reference sequence).

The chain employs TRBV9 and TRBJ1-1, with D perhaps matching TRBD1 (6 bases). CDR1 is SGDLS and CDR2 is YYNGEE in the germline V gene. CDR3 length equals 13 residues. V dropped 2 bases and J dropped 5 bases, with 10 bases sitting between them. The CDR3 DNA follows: TGTGCCAGCAGCGTCGGGGGGCAAACTGAAGCTTTCTTT. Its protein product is CASSVGGQTEAFF.

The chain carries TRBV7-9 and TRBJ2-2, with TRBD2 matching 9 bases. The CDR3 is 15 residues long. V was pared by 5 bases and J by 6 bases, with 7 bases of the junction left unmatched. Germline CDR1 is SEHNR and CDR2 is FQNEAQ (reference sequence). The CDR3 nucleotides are TGTGCCAGCAGCGGAAGCGGGAGGAGGGCCGGGGAGCTGTTTTTT. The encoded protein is CASSGSGRRAGELFF.

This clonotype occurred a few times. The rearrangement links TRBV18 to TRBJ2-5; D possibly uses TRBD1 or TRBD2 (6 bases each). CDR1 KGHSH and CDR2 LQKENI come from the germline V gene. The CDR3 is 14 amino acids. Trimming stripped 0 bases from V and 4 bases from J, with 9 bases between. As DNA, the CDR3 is TGTGCCAGCTCACCACCGGGGGGCGGAGAGACCCAGTACTTC. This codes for CASSPPGGGETQYF.